The sequence of this T cell receptor beta chain was determined in a study of CD8+ T cells in alopecia areata (dated by TCRdb to the late 2010s). Regarding the research as a whole: The treated patients took part in an open-label pilot trial in which moderate-to-severe alopecia areata was treated with oral tofacitinib at 5 to 10 mg twice daily. Tofacitinib was administered for 6 to 18 months, and 6 months of follow-up off drug were then conducted to assess delayed response and recurrence. To study T cell clonal expansion in alopecia areata, the researchers applied high-throughput TCRbeta sequencing to both the C3H/HeJ mouse model and human patients. In humans, TCRbeta sequencing was performed on scalp tissue and on sorted CD4+ and CD8+ peripheral blood T cells from healthy controls and from patients with patchy or totalis/universalis alopecia areata. Biopsies were taken from tofacitinib-treated patients at baseline and at 4 and 24 weeks of treatment, and a later scalp biopsy was taken in several of the tofacitinib-treated patients. Clonality in the scalp was compared among normal scalp (n=4), patchy alopecia areata scalp (n=8), and alopecia totalis/universalis scalp (n=8). RNA was obtained with the PAXgene miRNA kit for fixed scalp, the miRNeasy kit for PBMCs, and the RNeasy kit for mouse skin. Amplification of TCRbeta CDR3 regions was done by immunoSEQ multiplex PCR using 35 Vbeta forward primers and 13 Jbeta reverse primers. General conclusions and limits of the study: Unlike mouse skin, which is dominated by gammadelta T cells, normal human skin has resident alphabeta T cells that are also sequenced, and this complicates analysis of the scalp TCR repertoire. Compared with normal scalp, lesional scalp had higher clonality and more expanded CD8+ clones, particularly in alopecia totalis/universalis, a pattern that suggests antigenic drive. Shared TCR sequences between patients were less evident than in mice, which may be partly attributable to HLA diversity in the patient population.

This sample's time point label indicates: baseline before oral tofacitinib. From alopecia areata patients, peripheral blood was collected along with lesional scalp punch biopsies. PBMCs were separated by density centrifugation and stained for CD3, CD4 and CD8, after which CD4+ and CD8+ T cells were sorted on a FACSAria. With respect to this clone: There is no known antigen for this receptor. The sample holds no much larger clone one base away, and base qualities are not on file.

The library was made by the immunoSEQ multiplex PCR assay. RNA was extracted from all samples and reverse transcribed into cDNA, which served as template for TCR sequencing. First-strand cDNA was synthesized using SuperScript III with a 2:1 mix of oligo-dT and random hexamers. A synthetic immune receptor repertoire was used to measure amplification bias, and any remaining bias was corrected computationally. From the authors' description of their analysis: Raw reads were preprocessed for error removal, and CDR3 was defined according to IMGT conventions as running from the conserved cysteine to phenylalanine. Clonality was computed as 1 minus the Shannon entropy, with the entropy normalized by log2 of the number of productive unique TCRs. Scalp TCRbeta sequences were cross-referenced with sorted blood CD4 and CD8 repertoires so that the CD4 or CD8 identity of scalp clones could be inferred. This is the immuneACCESS table as TCRdb keeps it, with only in-frame sequences that have V and J called. A part of the clones is gone; compared with another copy, unresolved V genes explain less than half, and the rest is unexplained. V, J and clone size are taken as reported in that table, and D and trimming were inferred from the DNA itself. Within this sample are 150,000 or so clones, with more than 75% of them counted one time only. The top ten hold less than 15% of the sample.

V loses 4 bases at its end and J loses 4 bases; junction bases beyond the gene matches: 13. From cysteine to phenylalanine, the CDR3 is 17 amino acids long. The read is trimmed to its CDR3 DNA, 51 bases read in frame from base 1. From the germline V gene (reference sequence), CDR1 is SGHKS and CDR2 is YYEKEE. This TCR derives from a human donor with alopecia areata. The sequence links TRBV5-5 to TRBJ2-2, and 7 junctional nucleotides match TRBD1. Sequences were derived from CD8+ T cells sorted from blood, sampled at week 0. The CDR3 has the sequence CASSPGTAGFGTGELFF. The DNA sequence is given as TGTGCCAGCAGCCCCGGGACAGCCGGTTTTGGCACCGGGGAGCTGTTTTTT.